These T cell receptor beta chains were read from a single sample in a study of blood T cell repertoires in COVID-19. Repertoires were generated with immunoSEQ multiplex PCR, while TCRdb's copy carries only in-frame clones and drops some. The sample contains fewer than 200,000 clones, 70% to 90% of which appear only once. The specimen sequenced was PBMCs or T cells enriched from blood (not recorded which). The receptors derive from a woman aged 50 to 60 who had recovered from COVID-19. The CDR3 runs from the conserved cysteine through the conserved F or W. A D gene is named only where the DNA matches it firmly. Clone size appears in some rows only: once, few, many, or a class for an expanded clone.

j_call: TRBJ2-1
d_call: TRBD2
clone_size: NA
cdr3_length: 18
v_call: TRBV27
cdr3_nt: TGTGCCAGCAGTTTATCCTTAGGACTAGCGGGATTAGACAATGAGCAGTTCTTC
cdr3_aa: CASSLSLGLAGLDNEQFF

j_call: TRBJ2-3
d_call: NA
clone_size: NA
cdr3_length: 11
v_call: TRBV6-5
cdr3_nt: TGTGCCAGCAGTTATCGGGATACGCAGTATTTT
cdr3_aa: CASSYRDTQYF

j_call: TRBJ1-1
d_call: NA
clone_size: NA
cdr3_length: 12
v_call: TRBV28
cdr3_nt: TGTGCCAGCAGTTTCTCCCATAGAGGGGCTTTCTTT
cdr3_aa: CASSFSHRGAFF

j_call: TRBJ1-1
d_call: TRBD1
clone_size: NA
cdr3_length: 16
v_call: TRBV2
cdr3_nt: TGTGCCAGCAGTGGGAGGGGGCAGAAAAGCTGGACTGAAGCTTTCTTT
cdr3_aa: CASSGRGQKSWTEAFF

j_call: TRBJ1-6
d_call: NA
clone_size: few
cdr3_length: 14
v_call: TRBV7-2
cdr3_nt: TGTGCCAGCAGCATCAAAGGGGGGGATTCACCCCTCCACTTT
cdr3_aa: CASSIKGGDSPLHF

j_call: TRBJ2-5
d_call: TRBD2
clone_size: NA
cdr3_length: 15
v_call: TRBV9
cdr3_nt: TGTGCCAGCAGTAGCAACGGGAGGGGGCAAGAGACCCAGTACTTC
cdr3_aa: CASSSNGRGQETQYF

j_call: TRBJ1-6
d_call: TRBD1
clone_size: NA
cdr3_length: 15
v_call: TRBV7-2
cdr3_nt: TGTGCCAGCAGCAAGGACAGGGGAGAGAATTCACCCCTCCACTTT
cdr3_aa: CASSKDRGENSPLHF

j_call: TRBJ1-5
d_call: NA
clone_size: NA
cdr3_length: 16
v_call: TRBV6-5
cdr3_nt: TGTGCCAGCAGTTACTCAATTCAGAATAGCAATCAGCCCCAGCATTTT
cdr3_aa: CASSYSIQNSNQPQHF

j_call: TRBJ1-2
d_call: NA
clone_size: NA
cdr3_length: 12
v_call: TRBV5-1
cdr3_nt: TGCGCCAGCAGCCTAACAGGGAATGGCTACACCTTC
cdr3_aa: CASSLTGNGYTF

j_call: TRBJ2-1
d_call: NA
clone_size: NA
cdr3_length: 13
v_call: TRBV2
cdr3_nt: TGTGCCAGCAGTGCAGCCGGCGGTTATGAGCAGTTCTTC
cdr3_aa: CASSAAGGYEQFF

j_call: TRBJ2-1
d_call: TRBD1
clone_size: NA
cdr3_length: 12
v_call: TRBV11-3
cdr3_nt: TGTGCCAGCAGTTATCAGGGGGATGAGCAGTTCTTC
cdr3_aa: CASSYQGDEQFF

j_call: TRBJ1-2
d_call: TRBD1
clone_size: NA
cdr3_length: 18
v_call: TRBV2
cdr3_nt: TGTGCCAGCAGCCAGGATAGGGGACAGGGGACACCTAACTATGGCTACACCTTC
cdr3_aa: CASSQDRGQGTPNYGYTF

j_call: TRBJ2-2
d_call: NA
clone_size: once
cdr3_length: 17
v_call: TRBV7-3
cdr3_nt: TGTGCCAGCGCCCTGGGCCCTGAGGGCGCGAACACCGGGGAGCTGTTTTTT
cdr3_aa: CASALGPEGANTGELFF

j_call: TRBJ2-3
d_call: TRBD2
clone_size: NA
cdr3_length: 15
v_call: TRBV2
cdr3_nt: TGTGCCAGCAGTGAGTGGAGCGGGGGTGGAGATACGCAGTATTTT
cdr3_aa: CASSEWSGGGDTQYF

j_call: TRBJ1-2
d_call: NA
clone_size: NA
cdr3_length: 12
v_call: TRBV5-1
cdr3_nt: TGCGCCAGCAGTATCTATAACTATGGCTACACCTTC
cdr3_aa: CASSIYNYGYTF

j_call: TRBJ2-5
d_call: NA
clone_size: NA
cdr3_length: 13
v_call: TRBV18
cdr3_nt: TGTGCCAGCTCACCGGGCCAGAAAGAGACCCAGTACTTC
cdr3_aa: CASSPGQKETQYF

j_call: TRBJ2-1
d_call: TRBD1
clone_size: once
cdr3_length: 15
v_call: TRBV11-2
cdr3_nt: TGTGCCAGCAGGCTCGGGACAGGGGGGGTCAATGAGCAGTTCTTC
cdr3_aa: CASRLGTGGVNEQFF

j_call: TRBJ1-2
d_call: NA
clone_size: NA
cdr3_length: 14
v_call: TRBV7-9
cdr3_nt: TGTGCCAGCAGCTTAGGACCACAGGGTGGGGGCTACACCTTC
cdr3_aa: CASSLGPQGGGYTF

j_call: TRBJ1-5
d_call: NA
clone_size: NA
cdr3_length: 14
v_call: TRBV5-4
cdr3_nt: TGTGCCAGCAGCCCCGGGGGGGGCAATCAGCCCCAGCATTTT
cdr3_aa: CASSPGGGNQPQHF

j_call: TRBJ2-1
d_call: NA
clone_size: NA
cdr3_length: 15
v_call: TRBV5-4
cdr3_nt: TGTGCCAGCAGCTTGGGACAGGGAGGCTACAATGAGCAGTTCTTC
cdr3_aa: CASSLGQGGYNEQFF

j_call: TRBJ1-1
d_call: NA
clone_size: NA
cdr3_length: 16
v_call: TRBV7-2
cdr3_nt: TGTGCCACCCGTGATACACTCCGAGGGGGGAACACTGAAGCTTTCTTT
cdr3_aa: CATRDTLRGGNTEAFF

j_call: TRBJ2-5
d_call: NA
clone_size: NA
cdr3_length: 15
v_call: TRBV11-1
cdr3_nt: TGTGCCAGCAGCTTCCAGCTAGGTCCGCAAGAGACCCAGTACTTC
cdr3_aa: CASSFQLGPQETQYF

j_call: TRBJ1-2
d_call: NA
clone_size: NA
cdr3_length: 14
v_call: TRBV6-1
cdr3_nt: TGTGCCAGCAGTCCCTCTCCCCTCAACTATGGCTACACCTTC
cdr3_aa: CASSPSPLNYGYTF

j_call: TRBJ1-5
d_call: NA
clone_size: NA
cdr3_length: 15
v_call: TRBV5-1
cdr3_nt: TGCGCCAGCAGTAAGTCCCCGGGAGCCTATCAGCCCCAGCATTTT
cdr3_aa: CASSKSPGAYQPQHF

j_call: TRBJ1-2
d_call: TRBD1
clone_size: NA
cdr3_length: 20
v_call: TRBV30
cdr3_nt: TGTGCCTGGAGCGCGAGGGGGAAGGGGGCCCGGCGGGGTTTGAACTATGGCTACACCTTC
cdr3_aa: CAWSARGKGARRGLNYGYTF

j_call: TRBJ1-3
d_call: NA
clone_size: NA
cdr3_length: 15
v_call: TRBV6-5
cdr3_nt: TGTGCCAGCAGTTACTCCCCGGGATCTGGAAACACCATATATTTT
cdr3_aa: CASSYSPGSGNTIYF

j_call: TRBJ1-2
d_call: TRBD1
clone_size: NA
cdr3_length: 13
v_call: TRBV11-2
cdr3_nt: TGTGCCAGCAGCCGCGGGACAGTATATGGCTACACCTTC
cdr3_aa: CASSRGTVYGYTF

j_call: TRBJ2-3
d_call: TRBD2
clone_size: NA
cdr3_length: 15
v_call: TRBV7-9
cdr3_nt: TGTGCCAGCACCCTCATCGGGGGGGAAGCAGATACGCAGTATTTT
cdr3_aa: CASTLIGGEADTQYF